Shown below are 5 T cell receptor beta chains from a single sample sequenced in a study of cytomegalovirus exposure and HLA in healthy donors. The primer mix had 60 Vbeta and 13 Jbeta primers. The assay was immunoSEQ multiplex PCR, and TCRdb's table has in-frame clones only and misses some. The profile shows about 150,000 clones, around 75% of them singletons. Sequencing used PBMCs. The receptors stem from a human donor in good health.

The genes are TRBV1 and TRBJ2-2; the table calls TRBD2, which could not be checked here. TRBV1 is recorded as a pseudogene. This CDR3 contains 17 residues. CDR3 region: CTSSVPGLALITGELFF. CDR3 DNA sequence: TGCACCAGCAGTGTTCCGGGACTAGCTCTTATCACCGGGGAGCTGTTTTTT.

The chain uses TRBV19 and TRBJ1-5, with D possibly TRBD1 on 6 matching bases. The V gene's germline CDR1 is LNHDA and CDR2 SQIVND (reference sequence). The CDR3 runs to 14 residues. Trimming shortened V by 2 bases and J by 5 bases, and 10 bases separated the two germline ends. The CDR3 DNA reads TGTGCCAGTAGTATACGGGGGGGCGATCAGCCCCAGCATTTT. It yields the protein CASSIRGGDQPQHF. The complete variable domain, with remaining parts taken from reference TRBV19 and TRBJ1-5, reads DGGITQSPKYLFRKEGQNVTLSCEQNLNHDAMYWYRQDPGQGLRLIYYSQIVNDFQKGDIAEGYSVSREKKESFPLTVTSAQKNPTAFYLCASSIRGGDQPQHFGDGTRLSIL.

This chain uses TRBV5-1 with TRBJ1-2; unclear D gene. With 0 bases removed from V and 1 base from J, the gap between germline ends came to 4 bases. Germline CDR1 reads SGHRS; CDR2 reads YFSETQ. There are 13 residues in the CDR3. CDR3 sequence: CASSLGRNYGYTF. CDR3 DNA sequence: TGCGCCAGCAGCTTGGGTCGTAACTATGGCTACACCTTC. The whole variable domain, remainder taken from reference TRBV5-1 and TRBJ1-2, is KAGVTQTPRYLIKTRGQQVTLSCSPISGHRSVSWYQQTPGQGLQFLFEYFSETQRNKGNFPGRFSGRQFSNSRSEMNVSTLELGDSALYLCASSLGRNYGYTFGSGTRLTVV.

This chain links TRBV19 with TRBJ2-1, with 10 positions matching TRBD2. The CDR3 runs to 17 residues. Per germline, CDR1 LNHDA and CDR2 SQIVND (reference sequence). J lost 3 bases, V lost 7 bases, and 12 bases had no gene match. CDR3 protein: CASTPRAGGPHYNEQFF. CDR3 bases: TGTGCCAGTACCCCCAGAGCGGGGGGGCCGCACTACAATGAGCAGTTCTTC. The full variable domain, with the rest looked up from reference TRBV19 and TRBJ2-1, is DGGITQSPKYLFRKEGQNVTLSCEQNLNHDAMYWYRQDPGQGLRLIYYSQIVNDFQKGDIAEGYSVSREKKESFPLTVTSAQKNPTAFYLCASTPRAGGPHYNEQFFGPGTRLTVL.

The chain joins TRBV5-6 to TRBJ1-4, with a weak D call TRBD1 (6 bases). Trimming removed 0 bases from V and 8 bases from J, with 14 bases in between. Germline-derived CDR1 and CDR2 are SGHDT and YYEEEE. The CDR3 length is 15 residues. The CDR3 reads CASSLATGWEEKLFF. The CDR3, as DNA: TGTGCCAGCAGCTTGGCAACAGGGTGGGAGGAAAAACTGTTTTTT.